The sample holds many counts of the clone carrying this T cell receptor beta chain. Antigen unknown. The CDR3 regions of TCR beta were amplified from RNA transcripts. In the first-round RT-PCR of the TCR CDR3, the HTBI primer set was used. TCRdb reanalysed the multiplex PCR reads using MiXCR and keeps one entry per CDR3 protein. Among around 380,000 distinct CDR3 sequences listed, 13% were seen once. This sample is part of a study of T cells in Graves' hyperthyroidism and ophthalmopathy. Study-wide context: Blood from the periphery was taken at initial diagnosis, before any treatment.

Findings of the study overall: Ophthalmopathy and stable hyperthyroidism were told apart by a 13 V-J model. Prediction of ophthalmopathy progression came a median approximately 6.5 months pre-onset. Most expanded thyroid clonotypes above 0.001 also appeared in blood.

This receptor was obtained from a man aged 25 to 40 with Graves' hyperthyroidism that later progressed to Graves' ophthalmopathy. The sequenced sample consisted of blood.

The chain's CDR3 is CASSWGTRGFTQYF. The CDR3 DNA reads as TGTGCCAGCAGCTGGGGGACTCGAGGGTTCACGCAGTATTTT. The V call is TRBV7-9, the J call TRBJ2-3; tentatively, D is TRBD2 (6 bases). The CDR3 consists of 14 residues. Trimming took 4 bases from V and 9 from J, leaving 17 bases between them. The germline V gene encodes CDR1 SEHNR and CDR2 FQNEAQ (reference sequence). The entire variable domain, with the rest obtained from reference TRBV7-9 and TRBJ2-3, is as follows: DTGVSQNPRHKITKRGQNVTFRCDPISEHNRLYWYRQTLGQGPEFLTYFQNEAQLEKSRLLSDRFSAERPKGSFSTLEIQRTEQGDSAMYLCASSWGTRGFTQYFGPGTRLTVL.